This T cell receptor beta chain was obtained from a study of human T cells and chemical hapten exposure. Study background: Diphenylcyclopropenone, dosed weekly to the scalp, was given to patients throughout the roughly 25-week study. Predominantly women, the patients had alopecia areata, totalis or universalis.

Time point of the sample: pre-sensitization, week 0. Documented treatment: therapeutic diphenylcyclopropenone sensitization with weekly scalp DPC. This clonotype showed up many times. Original methodology: Sample-level TCR yields exhibited a median of approximately 96,000, with a range of about 20,000 to 750,000. One entry per CDR3 protein results from TCRdb running MiXCR on the RACE reads. The V and J calls, along with clone size, are taken from TCRdb and not from the paper's own processing. Among roughly 380,000 distinct CDR3 sequences, about 5.1% were seen once, and the ten largest hold 2.6%. The CDR3 runs to 14 residues. Deletions cut 3 bases from V and 0 bases from J, with 6 bases between. Germline-derived CDR1 and CDR2 are LGHNA and YSLEER.

J is TRBJ1-5 and V is TRBV4-3; D is uncertain. Source: whole blood, taken in connection with sensitization to the hapten diphenylcyclopropenone (DPC). This TCR was sampled from a woman aged 45-59 years with alopecia areata. Some clones in this sample may be carry-over from other donors' samples. CDR3 residues: CASSQAYSNQPQHF. The CDR3 nucleotides read TGCGCCAGCAGCCAGGCGTATAGCAATCAGCCCCAGCATTTT.